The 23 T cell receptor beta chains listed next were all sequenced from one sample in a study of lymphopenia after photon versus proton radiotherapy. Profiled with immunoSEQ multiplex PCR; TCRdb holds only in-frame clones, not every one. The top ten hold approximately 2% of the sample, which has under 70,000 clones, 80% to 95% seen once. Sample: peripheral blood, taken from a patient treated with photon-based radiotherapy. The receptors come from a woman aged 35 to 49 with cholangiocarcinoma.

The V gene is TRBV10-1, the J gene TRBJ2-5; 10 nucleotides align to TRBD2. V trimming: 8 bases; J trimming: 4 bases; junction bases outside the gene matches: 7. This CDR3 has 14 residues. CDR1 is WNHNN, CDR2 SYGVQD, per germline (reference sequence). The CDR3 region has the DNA TGCGCCAGCTCAGCTAGCGGGAGCGGAGAGACCCAGTACTTC. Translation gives CASSASGSGETQYF.

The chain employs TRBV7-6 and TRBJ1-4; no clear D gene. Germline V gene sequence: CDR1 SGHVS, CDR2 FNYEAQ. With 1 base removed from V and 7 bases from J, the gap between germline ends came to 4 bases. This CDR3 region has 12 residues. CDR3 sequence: CASSLGGEKLFF. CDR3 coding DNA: TGTGCCAGCAGCTTAGGAGGTGAAAAACTGTTTTTT.

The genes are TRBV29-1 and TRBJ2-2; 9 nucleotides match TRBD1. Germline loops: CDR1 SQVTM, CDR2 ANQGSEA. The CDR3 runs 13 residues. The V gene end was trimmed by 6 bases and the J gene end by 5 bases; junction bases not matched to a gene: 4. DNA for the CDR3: TGCAGCGTCGGACAGGGGAGAACCGGGGAGCTGTTTTTT. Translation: CSVGQGRTGELFF.

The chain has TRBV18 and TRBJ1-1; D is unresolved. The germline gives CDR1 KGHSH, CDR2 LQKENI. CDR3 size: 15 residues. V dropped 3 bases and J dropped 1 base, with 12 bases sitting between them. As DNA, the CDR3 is TGTGCCAGCTCACCTTTGGGGAGAGGGAACACTGAAGCTTTCTTT. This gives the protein CASSPLGRGNTEAFF.

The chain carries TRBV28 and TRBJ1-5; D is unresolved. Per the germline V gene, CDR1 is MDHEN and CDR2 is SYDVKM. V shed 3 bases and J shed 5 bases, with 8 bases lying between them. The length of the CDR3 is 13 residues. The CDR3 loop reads CASSFRGDQPQHF. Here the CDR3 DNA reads TGTGCCAGCAGTTTCCGTGGGGATCAGCCCCAGCATTTT. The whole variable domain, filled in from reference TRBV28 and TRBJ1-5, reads DVKVTQSSRYLVKRTGEKVFLECVQDMDHENMFWYRQDPGLGLRLIYFSYDVKMKEKGDIPEGYSVSREKKERFSLILESASTNQTSMYLCASSFRGDQPQHFGDGTRLSIL.

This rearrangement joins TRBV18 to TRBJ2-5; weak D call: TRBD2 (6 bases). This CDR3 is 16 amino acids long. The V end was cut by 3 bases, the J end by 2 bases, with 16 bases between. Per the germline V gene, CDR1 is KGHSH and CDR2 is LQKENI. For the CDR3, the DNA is TGTGCCAGCTCACCGACCGCAGGGACTGGGCAAGAGACCCAGTACTTC. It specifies CASSPTAGTGQETQYF. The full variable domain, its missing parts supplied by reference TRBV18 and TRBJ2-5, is NAGVMQNPRHLVRRRGQEARLRCSPMKGHSHVYWYRQLPEEGLKFMVYLQKENIIDESGMPKERFSAEFPKEGPSILRIQQVVRGDSAAYFCASSPTAGTGQETQYFGPGTRLLVL.

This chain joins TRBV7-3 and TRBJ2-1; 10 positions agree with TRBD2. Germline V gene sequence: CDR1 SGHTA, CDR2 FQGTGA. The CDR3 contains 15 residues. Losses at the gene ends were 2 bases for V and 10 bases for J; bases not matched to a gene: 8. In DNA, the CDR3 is TGTGCCAGCAGCTTACTAGCGGGAGCCCTGGGGGAGCAGTTCTTC. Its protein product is CASSLLAGALGEQFF.

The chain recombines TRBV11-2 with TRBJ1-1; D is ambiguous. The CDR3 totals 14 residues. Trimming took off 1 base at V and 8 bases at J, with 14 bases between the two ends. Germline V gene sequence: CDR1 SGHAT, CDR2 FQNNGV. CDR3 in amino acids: CASSLGQSNSEAFF. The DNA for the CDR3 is TGTGCCAGCAGCTTAGGGCAGAGCAACTCGGAAGCTTTCTTT.

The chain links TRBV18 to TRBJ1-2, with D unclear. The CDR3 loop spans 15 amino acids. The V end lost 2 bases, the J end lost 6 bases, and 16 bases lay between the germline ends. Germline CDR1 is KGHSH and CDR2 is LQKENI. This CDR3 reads CASSPMAAGVDGYTF. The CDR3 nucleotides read TGTGCCAGCTCACCAATGGCAGCTGGCGTAGATGGCTACACCTTC.

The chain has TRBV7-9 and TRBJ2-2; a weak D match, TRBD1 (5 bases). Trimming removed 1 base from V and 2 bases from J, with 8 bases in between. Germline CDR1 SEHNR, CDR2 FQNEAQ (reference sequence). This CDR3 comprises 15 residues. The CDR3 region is CASSLVQGNTGELFF. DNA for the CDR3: TGTGCCAGCAGCTTAGTTCAGGGAAACACCGGGGAGCTGTTTTTT.

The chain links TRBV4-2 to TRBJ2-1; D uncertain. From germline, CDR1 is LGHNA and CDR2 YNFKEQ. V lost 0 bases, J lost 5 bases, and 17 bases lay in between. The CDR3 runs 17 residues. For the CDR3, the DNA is TGTGCCAGCAGCCAAGATAGCTCTCGATGGAGCGACAATGAGCAGTTCTTC. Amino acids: CASSQDSSRWSDNEQFF.

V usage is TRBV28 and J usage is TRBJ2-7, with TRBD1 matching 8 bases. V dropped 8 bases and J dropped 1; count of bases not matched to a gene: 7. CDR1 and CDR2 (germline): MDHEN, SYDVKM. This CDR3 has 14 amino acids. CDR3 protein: CASSVGTGSYEQYF. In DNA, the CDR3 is TGTGCCAGCTCGGTCGGGACAGGATCCTACGAGCAGTACTTC. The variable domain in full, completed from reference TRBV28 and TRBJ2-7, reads DVKVTQSSRYLVKRTGEKVFLECVQDMDHENMFWYRQDPGLGLRLIYFSYDVKMKEKGDIPEGYSVSREKKERFSLILESASTNQTSMYLCASSVGTGSYEQYFGPGTRLTVT.

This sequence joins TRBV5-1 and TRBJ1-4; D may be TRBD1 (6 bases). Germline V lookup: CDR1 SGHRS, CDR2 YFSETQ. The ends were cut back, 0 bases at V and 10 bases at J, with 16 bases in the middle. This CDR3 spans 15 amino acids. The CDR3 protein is CASSLGPGDRSKLFF. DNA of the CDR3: TGCGCCAGCAGCTTGGGGCCAGGGGACCGGTCAAAACTGTTTTTT.

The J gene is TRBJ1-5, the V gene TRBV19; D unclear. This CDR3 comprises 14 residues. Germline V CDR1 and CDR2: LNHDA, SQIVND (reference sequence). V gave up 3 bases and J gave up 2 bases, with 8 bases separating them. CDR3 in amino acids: CASSMWSGNQPQHF. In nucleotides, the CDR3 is TGTGCCAGTAGTATGTGGTCAGGCAATCAGCCCCAGCATTTT.

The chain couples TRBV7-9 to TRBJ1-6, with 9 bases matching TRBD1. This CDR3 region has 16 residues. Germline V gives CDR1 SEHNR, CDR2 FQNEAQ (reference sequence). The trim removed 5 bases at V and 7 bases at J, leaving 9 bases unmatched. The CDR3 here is CASSPPTGGTNSPLHF. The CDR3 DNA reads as TGTGCCAGCAGCCCTCCGACAGGGGGAACAAATTCACCCCTCCACTTT.

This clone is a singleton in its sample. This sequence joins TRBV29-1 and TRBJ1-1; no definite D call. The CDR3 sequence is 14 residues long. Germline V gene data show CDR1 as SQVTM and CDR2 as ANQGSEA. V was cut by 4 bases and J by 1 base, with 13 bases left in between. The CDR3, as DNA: TGCAGCGTTGGGAGACCGAGCAGGAACACTGAAGCTTTCTTT. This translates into CSVGRPSRNTEAFF.

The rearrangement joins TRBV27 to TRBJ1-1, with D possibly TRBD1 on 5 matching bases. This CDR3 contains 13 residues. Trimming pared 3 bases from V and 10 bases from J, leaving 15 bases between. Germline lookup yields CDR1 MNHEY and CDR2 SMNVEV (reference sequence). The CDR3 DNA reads TGTGCCAGCAGTTTGAACAGGCGGGGTGGAGCTTTCTTT. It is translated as CASSLNRRGGAFF.

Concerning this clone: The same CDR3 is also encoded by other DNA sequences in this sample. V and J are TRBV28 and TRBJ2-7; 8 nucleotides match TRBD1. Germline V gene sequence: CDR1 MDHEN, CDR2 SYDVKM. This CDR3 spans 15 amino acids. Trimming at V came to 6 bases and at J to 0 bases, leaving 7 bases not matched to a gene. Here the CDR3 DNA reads TGTGCCAGCAGGCGGACAGGGAAGAGCTCCTACGAGCAGTACTTC. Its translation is CASRRTGKSSYEQYF.

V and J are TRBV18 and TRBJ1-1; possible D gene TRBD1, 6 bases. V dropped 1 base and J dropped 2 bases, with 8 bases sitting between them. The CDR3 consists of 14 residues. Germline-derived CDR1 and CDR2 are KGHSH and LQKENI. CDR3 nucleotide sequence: TGTGCCAGCTCACCACAGGGGGGAAACACTGAAGCTTTCTTT. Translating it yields CASSPQGGNTEAFF.

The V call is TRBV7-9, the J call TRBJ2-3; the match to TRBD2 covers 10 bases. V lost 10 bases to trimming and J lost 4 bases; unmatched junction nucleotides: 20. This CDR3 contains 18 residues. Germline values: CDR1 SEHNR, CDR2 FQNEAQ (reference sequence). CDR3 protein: CATKLGRAGGPVPDTQYF. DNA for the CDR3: TGTGCCACGAAACTAGGTCGAGCGGGGGGGCCGGTACCAGATACGCAGTATTTT.

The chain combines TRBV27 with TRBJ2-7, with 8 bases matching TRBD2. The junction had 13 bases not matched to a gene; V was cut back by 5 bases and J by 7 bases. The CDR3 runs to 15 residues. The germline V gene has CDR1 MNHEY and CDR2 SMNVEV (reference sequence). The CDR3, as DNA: TGTGCCAGCAGTAGCCCGGGGGGGGCAGGGAGGGAGCAGTACTTC. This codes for CASSSPGGAGREQYF.

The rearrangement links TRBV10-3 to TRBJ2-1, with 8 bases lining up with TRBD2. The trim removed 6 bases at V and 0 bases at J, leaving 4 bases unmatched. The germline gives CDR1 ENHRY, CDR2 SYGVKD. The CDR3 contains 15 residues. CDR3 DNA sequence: TGTGCCATCAGACTAGCGGAAAACTCCTACAATGAGCAGTTCTTC. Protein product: CAIRLAENSYNEQFF.

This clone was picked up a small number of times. The CDR3 region has the DNA TGCAGCGCCGACCAAAACAGGGCAAACACTGAAGCTTTCTTT. Residues: CSADQNRANTEAFF. This chain links TRBV29-1 with TRBJ1-1; tentative D call: TRBD1 (6 bases). CDR1 and CDR2 (germline): SQVTM, ANQGSEA. Trimming shortened V by 7 bases and J by 2 bases, and 17 bases separated the two germline ends. CDR3 length: 14 amino acids.